A single sample gave rise to the 28 T cell receptor beta chains below, sequenced in a study of control samples from healthy donors and cancer patients. Data came from immunoSEQ multiplex PCR; TCRdb stores just in-frame clones and leaves some out. The table shows approximately 100,000 clones, with roughly 90% occurring only once. The sample was blood. These receptors all stem from a woman in her forties or fifties in good health.

This sequence joins TRBV27 and TRBJ2-1, with D possibly TRBD2 on 5 matching bases. Germline values: CDR1 MNHEY, CDR2 SMNVEV (reference sequence). The V gene lost 4 bases and the J gene lost 5 bases, with 15 bases spanning the gap. The CDR3 is 15 amino acids. For the CDR3, the DNA is TGTGCCAGCAGTTCCTGGGAGCTCGTGAACAATGAGCAGTTCTTC. The encoded protein is CASSSWELVNNEQFF.

V is TRBV6-4 and J is TRBJ2-1; 12 bases are shared with TRBD2. The germline V gene encodes CDR1 MRHNA and CDR2 SNTAGT. The CDR3 has 15 amino acids. V lost 6 bases, J lost 10 bases, and 10 bases stayed unmatched. The CDR3 loop is CASSLASGGGGEQFF. In DNA, the CDR3 is TGTGCCAGCAGCCTAGCTAGCGGGGGGGGAGGCGAGCAGTTCTTC.

The chain carries TRBV7-9 and TRBJ2-1; maybe TRBD2 (6 bases). Germline V gene data show CDR1 as SEHNR and CDR2 as FQNEAQ (reference sequence). Between the trimmed V and J ends, which lost 6 bases and 7 bases, there was a span of 16 bases. The CDR3 is 14 residues long. The CDR3, as DNA: TGTGCCAGCAGGAATGGCACTGCGGGGAATGAGCAGTTCTTC. Residues: CASRNGTAGNEQFF.

V usage is TRBV7-7 and J usage is TRBJ2-2, with D maybe TRBD2 (7 bases). Germline CDR1 and CDR2: SSHAT and FNYEAQ (reference sequence). The V and J ends lost 0 bases and 4 bases respectively, with 9 bases between them. There are 15 residues in the CDR3. Written as DNA, the CDR3 is TGTGCCAGCAGCTTAGCGGGAGGGGGCACCGGGGAGCTGTTTTTT. It codes for CASSLAGGGTGELFF.

The genes are TRBV19 and TRBJ1-1, with D tentatively TRBD1 (5 bases). The CDR3 is made up of 14 amino acids. The germline V gene encodes CDR1 LNHDA and CDR2 SQIVND (reference sequence). Between the trimmed V and J ends, which lost 7 bases and 0 bases, there was a span of 12 bases. The CDR3 spells CASTLGRLNTEAFF. The CDR3 nucleotides read TGTGCCAGTACCCTGGGGCGGCTGAACACTGAAGCTTTCTTT.

This chain uses TRBV30 with TRBJ2-1; 9 bases fit TRBD2. The CDR3 runs to 16 residues. Germline loops: CDR1 GTSNPN, CDR2 SVGIG (reference sequence). Trimming took 2 bases from V and 4 from J; bases not matched to a gene: 9. CDR3 sequence reads: CAWSPMLAGTYNEQFF. In nucleotides, the CDR3 is TGTGCCTGGAGTCCGATGCTAGCGGGAACATACAATGAGCAGTTCTTC.

CDR3: CASSFSWGQETQYF. The CDR3 region has the DNA TGTGCCAGCAGCTTTTCGTGGGGCCAAGAGACCCAGTACTTC. The gene calls are TRBV5-4 and TRBJ2-5; no firm D call. The germline gives CDR1 SGHNT, CDR2 YYREEE (reference sequence). The CDR3 is made up of 14 amino acids. With 2 bases removed from V and 1 base from J, the gap between germline ends came to 9 bases.

The J gene is TRBJ1-5, the V gene TRBV3-1 (or the pseudogene TRBV3-2); 7 bases are a match to TRBD1. Germline values: CDR1 LGHDT, CDR2 YNNKEL (reference sequence). This CDR3 has 15 amino acids. Unmatched junction bases numbered 8, after V lost 5 bases and J lost 4 bases. CDR3 DNA sequence: TGTGCCAGCAGCTATTCCGGGACAGTTAATCAGCCCCAGCATTTT. It codes for CASSYSGTVNQPQHF.

The J gene is TRBJ1-3, the V gene TRBV27, with TRBD1 matching over 8 bases. CDR3 length equals 14 residues. The germline V gene has CDR1 MNHEY and CDR2 SMNVEV (reference sequence). V was clipped by 5 bases and J by 3 bases; unmatched bases: 3. CDR3 amino acids: CASSRTGFGNTIYF. The CDR3 DNA is TGTGCCAGCAGTCGGACAGGGTTTGGAAACACCATATATTTT.

The chain couples TRBV11-2 to TRBJ2-2; possibly TRBD2 for D (6 bases). Trimming stripped 5 bases from V and 0 bases from J, with 16 bases between. The CDR3 totals 17 residues. Germline V lookup: CDR1 SGHAT, CDR2 FQNNGV. The CDR3 DNA reads TGTGCCAGCAGCCCCCCGGAGGGGTTCGCGAACACCGGGGAGCTGTTTTTT. It encodes CASSPPEGFANTGELFF.

The chain has TRBV25-1 and TRBJ2-5, with D tentatively TRBD1 (6 bases). The V and J ends lost 4 bases and 7 bases respectively, with 16 bases between them. There are 14 residues in the CDR3. In germline, CDR1 is MGHDK, CDR2 SYGVNS. CDR3 in amino acids: CASSADSRRGTQYF. CDR3 DNA: TGTGCCAGCAGTGCGGACAGTCGACGGGGGACCCAGTACTTC.

This chain uses TRBV19 with TRBJ2-2; tentative D call: TRBD2 (6 bases). The CDR3 contains 15 residues. V lost 6 bases and J lost 2, with 13 bases in between. In germline, CDR1 is LNHDA, CDR2 SQIVND (reference sequence). CDR3 amino acids: CASRGSGANTGELFF. The CDR3 DNA sequence: TGTGCCAGTAGGGGTAGCGGAGCAAACACCGGGGAGCTGTTTTTT.

This chain joins TRBV3-1 (or the pseudogene TRBV3-2) and TRBJ2-5; TRBD1 matches at 7 bases. V shed 1 base, J shed 7 bases, and the junction held 12 bases outside the gene matches. Germline CDR1 is LGHDT and CDR2 is YNNKEL (reference sequence). The CDR3 sequence is 16 residues long. The CDR3 sequence: CASSQAPRGSQWTQYF. In DNA, the CDR3 is TGTGCCAGCAGCCAAGCACCCAGGGGGTCCCAGTGGACCCAGTACTTC.

This sequence joins TRBV3-1 (or the pseudogene TRBV3-2) and TRBJ2-1, with 7 nucleotides matching TRBD2. Germline CDR1 and CDR2: LGHDT and YNNKEL (reference sequence). J gave up 1 base and V 7 bases, and 13 bases lay outside the gene matches. The CDR3 has 17 residues. Here the CDR3 reads CASTSGLAGGSYNEQFF. The DNA for the CDR3 is TGTGCCAGCACCTCAGGGCTAGCCGGGGGGTCCTACAATGAGCAGTTCTTC.

V is TRBV21-1 and J is TRBJ1-5; the table's TRBD1 call for D was not verified on the DNA. TRBV21-1 is a known pseudogene. The CDR3 totals 16 residues. This chain's CDR3 is CASTTGKRYYPQPQHF. The CDR3 bases are TGTGCCAGCACAACAGGGAAGAGGTACTACCCACAGCCCCAGCATTTT.

The chain combines TRBV4-3 with TRBJ1-2; no clear D. The V end was cut by 4 bases, the J end by 6 bases, with 12 bases between. There are 13 residues in the CDR3. Germline CDR1 LGHNA, CDR2 YSLEER. The CDR3 sequence: CASSRRGADGYTF. As DNA, the CDR3 is TGCGCCAGCAGCCGTAGAGGTGCGGATGGCTACACCTTC.

The V gene is TRBV24-1, the J gene TRBJ2-3, with 9 bases matching TRBD2. CDR1 and CDR2 (germline): KGHDR, SFDVKD. CDR3 length: 15 residues. The trim removed 4 bases at V and 1 base at J, leaving 2 bases unmatched. CDR3 sequence (DNA): TGTGCCACCAGTGAGGTAGCGGGAGGCACAGATACGCAGTATTTT. It translates to CATSEVAGGTDTQYF.

The rearrangement links TRBV19 to TRBJ2-2; a possible D gene is TRBD1 (6 bases). The V gene lost 5 bases and the J gene lost 1 base, with 11 bases spanning the gap. Germline V gene sequence: CDR1 LNHDA, CDR2 SQIVND (reference sequence). There are 15 residues in the CDR3. CDR3 residues: CASSLGTKNTGELFF. CDR3 DNA sequence: TGTGCCAGTAGTCTTGGGACAAAGAACACCGGGGAGCTGTTTTTT.

The CDR3 nucleotides are TGTGCCAGCAGCTTTGGCGGGACAGAGAACACTGAAGCTTTCTTT. It yields the protein CASSFGGTENTEAFF. The chain employs TRBV11-3 and TRBJ1-1; 7 nucleotides align to TRBD1. The V and J ends lost 3 bases and 1 base, in that order; junction bases with no gene match: 5. CDR1 is SGHNT, CDR2 YENEEA, per germline. This CDR3 comprises 15 residues.

A few counts support this clone. This chain links TRBV7-3 with TRBJ1-5; TRBD1 is a possible D gene (5 bases). The germline gives CDR1 SGHTA, CDR2 FQGTGA. V lost 11 bases and J lost 5, with 16 bases in between. The CDR3 has 13 amino acids. CDR3 sequence (DNA): TGTGCCTCCTCCAGGGCGCCCGATCAGCCCCAGCATTTT. It codes for CASSRAPDQPQHF.

The gene calls are TRBV5-5 and TRBJ1-5; D uncertain. Germline CDR1 is SGHKS and CDR2 is YYEKEE (reference sequence). This CDR3 has 14 residues. V was pared by 1 base and J by 4 bases, with 9 bases between. CDR3 sequence (DNA): TGTGCCAGCAGCTTGATTACGGAGAATCAGCCCCAGCATTTT. It is translated as CASSLITENQPQHF.

The chain employs TRBV7-9 and TRBJ2-1; D gene ambiguous. CDR3 length: 16 amino acids. The V end was cut by 8 bases, the J end by 2 bases, with 19 bases between. Germline CDR1 SEHNR, CDR2 FQNEAQ (reference sequence). The CDR3 region has the DNA TGTGCCAGCTCCCGTCCGGACGTGGCGACCTACAATGAGCAGTTCTTC. This gives the protein CASSRPDVATYNEQFF.

The CDR3 is CAILQKGHYQETQYF. The CDR3 DNA sequence: TGTGCCATCTTACAGAAGGGACACTACCAAGAGACCCAGTACTTC. The J gene is TRBJ2-5, the V gene TRBV2, with D possibly matching TRBD1 (6 bases). From germline, CDR1 is SNHLY and CDR2 FYNNEI. Trimming removed 10 bases at V and 0 bases at J, with 18 bases between. The CDR3 has 15 residues.

The genes are TRBV6-5 and TRBJ2-7; a weak D match, TRBD2 (5 bases). This CDR3 comprises 14 residues. V was pared by 5 bases and J by 6 bases, with 17 bases between. Germline CDR1 is MNHEY and CDR2 is SVGAGI. The CDR3, as DNA: TGTGCCAGCAGTATGGGGAGCTTTACCTCCGAGCAGTACTTC. Its translation: CASSMGSFTSEQYF.

The genes are TRBV4-3 and TRBJ2-1, with 8 bases matching TRBD2. Trimming took 0 bases from V and 3 from J; bases not matched to a gene: 10. Germline CDR1 and CDR2: LGHNA and YSLEER. The CDR3 runs 18 residues. The CDR3 loop is CASSQDEIRLAGYNEQFF. The CDR3 DNA reads as TGCGCCAGCAGCCAAGACGAAATCCGGCTAGCGGGCTACAATGAGCAGTTCTTC.

The chain links TRBV16 to TRBJ1-2, with D possibly TRBD1 on 6 matching bases. This CDR3 contains 14 residues. With 3 bases removed from V and 8 bases from J, the gap between germline ends came to 16 bases. The germline V gene has CDR1 KGHSY and CDR2 FQNENV. The CDR3 loop reads CASSQLAQGTGYTF. In nucleotides, the CDR3 is TGTGCCAGCAGCCAGCTGGCACAGGGCACAGGCTACACCTTC.

The chain combines TRBV5-1 with TRBJ2-5; 13 positions agree with TRBD2. The CDR3 totals 15 residues. Losses at the gene ends were 7 bases for V and 2 bases for J; bases not matched to a gene: 5. Per the germline V gene, CDR1 is SGHRS and CDR2 is YFSETQ. The CDR3 here is CASRWTSGGQETQYF. CDR3 nucleotide sequence: TGCGCCAGCCGGTGGACTAGCGGGGGACAAGAGACCCAGTACTTC.

The sample holds a few counts of this clone. The V gene is TRBV5-1, the J gene TRBJ1-6; D unclear. The V end was cut by 8 bases, the J end by 0 bases, with 9 bases between. CDR3 length: 14 residues. Germline CDR1 reads SGHRS; CDR2 reads YFSETQ. The CDR3 DNA sequence: TGCGCCAGTGCGGACGGCTCCTATAATTCACCCCTCCACTTT. This codes for CASADGSYNSPLHF.